The entry that follows covers one T cell receptor beta chain sequence. Its antigen is not identified. V lost 4 bases to trimming and J lost 0 bases, with 14 bases between them. There are 16 residues in the CDR3. Germline values: CDR1 SGHTS, CDR2 YDEGEE. Clones were read by immunoSEQ multiplex PCR, and TCRdb kept only the in-frame ones, dropping some. The table lists some 86,000 clones, 91% of them singletons. This entry is derived from a study of graft-versus-host responses after intestinal transplantation. Overall study: Multivisceral, liver-intestinal, or isolated intestinal transplants were received by the recipients.

Study-level points and caveats: Early after transplant, HvG declines were associated with peak levels of circulating GvH clones. Those patients showing graft-donor T cell macrochimerism displayed high graft-versus-host to host-versus-graft clonal ratios in allografts.

The sequence came from a human donor who received an intestinal transplant. The chain uses TRBV5-8 and TRBJ2-4; perhaps TRBD1 as D (6 bases). The material sequenced was unstimulated CD4+ T cells sorted from spleen or lymph node cells, taken before intestinal transplant. CDR3 protein: CASSLQGPLAKNIQYF. The CDR3 DNA reads TGTGCCAGCAGCCTCCAGGGGCCTCTAGCCAAAAACATTCAGTACTTC.